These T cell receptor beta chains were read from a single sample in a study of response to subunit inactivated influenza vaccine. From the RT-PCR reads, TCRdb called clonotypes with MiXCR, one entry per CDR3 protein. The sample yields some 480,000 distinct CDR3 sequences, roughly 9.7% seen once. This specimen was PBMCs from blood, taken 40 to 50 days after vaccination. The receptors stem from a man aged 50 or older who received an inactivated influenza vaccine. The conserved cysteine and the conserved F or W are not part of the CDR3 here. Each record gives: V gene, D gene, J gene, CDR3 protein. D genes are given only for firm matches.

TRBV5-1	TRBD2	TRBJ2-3	ASSGTGTSGETDTQY
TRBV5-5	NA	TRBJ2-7	ASSSRTEQY
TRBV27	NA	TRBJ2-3	ASSFRVHTDTQY
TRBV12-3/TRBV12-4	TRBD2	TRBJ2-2	ASSLPRTRAGELF
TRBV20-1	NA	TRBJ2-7	SARDLRSIYEQY
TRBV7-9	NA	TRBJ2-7	ASSEDGYTTTEQY
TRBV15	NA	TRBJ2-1	ATSRDYQNNEQF
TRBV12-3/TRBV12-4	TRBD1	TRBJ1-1	ASSLPGQGKDTEAF
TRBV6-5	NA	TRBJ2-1	ASSYSQGTFSYNEQF
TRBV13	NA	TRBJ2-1	ASSLNRPTPF
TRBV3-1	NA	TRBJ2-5	ASSQVPGTTETQY
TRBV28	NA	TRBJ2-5	ASSFSGVRQETQY
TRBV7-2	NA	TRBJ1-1	ASSLAIVLMNTEAF
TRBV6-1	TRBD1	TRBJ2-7	ASKRTGSYEQY
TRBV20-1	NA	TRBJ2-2	SAPRRQGNTGELF
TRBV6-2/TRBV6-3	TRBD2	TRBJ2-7	ASFGTSDSYEQY
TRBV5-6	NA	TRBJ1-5	ASSSGLTEGISNQPQH
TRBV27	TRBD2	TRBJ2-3	ASSLLGGFDGSNTDTQY
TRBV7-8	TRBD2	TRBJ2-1	ASSRGGAMYNEQF
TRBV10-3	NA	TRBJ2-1	ASQRAEEYNEQF
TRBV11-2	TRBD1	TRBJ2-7	ASSLGRQGEQY
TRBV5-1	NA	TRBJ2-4	ASSLEKERNIQY
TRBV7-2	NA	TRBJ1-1	ASRRPRAKNTEAF
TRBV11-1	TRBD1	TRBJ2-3	ASSLGRDRVTDTQY
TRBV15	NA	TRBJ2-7	ATSRDVPYEQY
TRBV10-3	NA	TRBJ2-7	AISESGVAGQREQY
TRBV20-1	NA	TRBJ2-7	SASLDNSYEQY
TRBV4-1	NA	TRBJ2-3	ASSQDPIGDTQY
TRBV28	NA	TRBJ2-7	ASSPLRGGYEQY
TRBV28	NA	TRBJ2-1	ASTTRAPLGEQF
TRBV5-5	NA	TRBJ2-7	ASTRSWGLYEQY
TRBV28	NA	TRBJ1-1	ASSSPLGGTERGTEAF
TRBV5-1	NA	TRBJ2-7	ASSLTGRYEQY
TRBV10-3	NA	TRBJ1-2	AISERQEVYGYT
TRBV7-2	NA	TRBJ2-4	ASGTGAKNIQY
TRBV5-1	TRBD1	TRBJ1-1	ASSLGDRTNTEAF
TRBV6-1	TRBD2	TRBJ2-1	ASNTGTSDRDEQF
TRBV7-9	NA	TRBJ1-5	ASSLEGLGQPQH
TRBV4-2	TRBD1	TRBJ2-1	ASSQELGQGSNEQF
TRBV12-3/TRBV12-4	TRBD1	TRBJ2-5	ASSTRTGRETQY
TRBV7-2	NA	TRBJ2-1	ASSKDYNEQF
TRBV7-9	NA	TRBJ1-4	ASSLGGTGIEKLF
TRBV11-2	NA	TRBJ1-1	ASSLGGERNEAF
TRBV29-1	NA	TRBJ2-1	SVEENNRGGGREQF
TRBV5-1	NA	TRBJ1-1	ASSRSAQYIMNTEAF
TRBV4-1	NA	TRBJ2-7	ASSQWLNYEQY
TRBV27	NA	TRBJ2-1	ASSLFLRNSYNEQF
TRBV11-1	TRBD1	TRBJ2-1	ASSSDRGRFGSYNEQF
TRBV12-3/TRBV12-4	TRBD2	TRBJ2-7	ASSYDQGTSGRVLSYEQY
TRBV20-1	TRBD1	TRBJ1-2	SARDRDRGNGYT